The clone carrying this T cell receptor beta chain was observed at least ten times. The data were obtained in a study of T cell repertoires in cytomegalovirus infection. This CDR3 has 12 amino acids. V was cut by 3 bases and J by 7 bases, with 7 bases left in between. From the reads, TCRdb called clonotypes with MiXCR, one entry per CDR3 protein. The sample yields just under 300,000 distinct CDR3 sequences, about 9.2% seen once. This chain uses TRBV12-3 or TRBV12-4 with TRBJ2-1; D remains ambiguous. This TCR was recovered from a human donor in good health (CMV status not recorded). Some clones in this sample may be carry-over from other donors' samples. Sequencing was done on a sample of PBMCs. The CDR3 DNA reads TGTGCCAGCAGTTTCAATCGGAATGAGCAGTTCTTC. Protein: CASSFNRNEQFF.